The 22 T cell receptor beta chains listed next were all sequenced from one sample in a study of T cells in Graves' hyperthyroidism and ophthalmopathy. Template material for amplifying TCR beta CDR3 regions consisted of RNA transcripts. Primed by the HTBI set, a first-round RT-PCR was run on the TCR CDR3. In TCRdb, the multiplex PCR reads were re-called with MiXCR into one record per CDR3 protein. The sample records about 620,000 distinct CDR3 sequences, 15% to 20% being singletons. Sequenced sample: blood. These receptors all stem from a woman under 40 with Graves' hyperthyroidism.

The CDR3 loop is CASSESPGPWGEQFF. CDR3 in DNA: TGTGCCAGCAGTGAATCCCCAGGGCCTTGGGGTGAGCAGTTCTTC. The chain is built from TRBV6-1 and TRBJ2-1, with D perhaps matching TRBD1 (5 bases). The V end was cut by 2 bases, the J end by 9 bases, with 17 bases between. This CDR3 is 15 amino acids long. In germline, CDR1 is MNHNS, CDR2 SASEGT.

The chain joins TRBV19 to TRBJ1-2; no clear D gene. Germline CDR1 LNHDA, CDR2 SQIVND (reference sequence). With 10 bases removed from V and 4 bases from J, the gap between germline ends came to 13 bases. The CDR3 consists of 12 residues. The chain's CDR3 is CATSPRGYGYTF. DNA of the CDR3: TGTGCCACCTCCCCCAGAGGCTATGGCTACACCTTC.

This clonotype was recorded many times. J is TRBJ1-2 and V is TRBV20-1, with a weak D call TRBD1 (5 bases). CDR1 DFQATT and CDR2 SNEGSKA come from the germline V gene (reference sequence). V was cut by 6 bases and J by 5 bases, with 13 bases left in between. This CDR3 has 12 residues. The CDR3: CSAGRAQYGYTF. The DNA of the CDR3 is TGCAGTGCAGGCAGGGCGCAATATGGCTACACCTTC.

There are a few counts of this clonotype. V usage is TRBV28 and J usage is TRBJ2-1; the D is unclear. Trimming removed 8 bases at V and 4 bases at J, with 15 bases between. CDR1 MDHEN and CDR2 SYDVKM come from the germline V gene. The CDR3 length is 14 residues. CDR3 protein: CASRPRQPYNEQFF. The CDR3 region has the DNA TGTGCCAGCCGACCCCGCCAACCTTACAATGAGCAGTTCTTC.

This clonotype was found many times. This chain joins TRBV7-8 and TRBJ2-5, with D unclear. Trimming removed 5 bases from V and 4 bases from J, with 8 bases in between. CDR1 and CDR2 from the germline V gene are SGHVS and FQNEAQ. The CDR3 spans 12 residues. CDR3 nucleotides: TGTGCCAGCAGCCAGATCGGAGAGACCCAGTACTTC. Translating it yields CASSQIGETQYF.

This clonotype was counted ten times or more. This chain joins TRBV24-1 and TRBJ2-7, with D perhaps TRBD2 (6 bases). The CDR3 loop spans 14 amino acids. V lost 5 bases to trimming and J lost 5 bases, with 15 bases between them. The germline CDR1 and CDR2 sequences are KGHDR and SFDVKD. This CDR3 is CATSARDWADEQYF. CDR3 coding DNA: TGTGCCACCAGTGCCCGGGACTGGGCGGACGAGCAGTACTTC.

This clonotype was recorded a few times. V usage is TRBV20-1 and J usage is TRBJ2-4, with D perhaps matching TRBD2 (7 bases). Germline-derived CDR1 and CDR2 are DFQATT and SNEGSKA (reference sequence). The length of the CDR3 is 14 residues. Trimming removed 6 bases at V and 8 bases at J, with 20 bases between. The CDR3 here is CSAPGGAGVDIQYF. The CDR3 nucleotides read TGCAGTGCCCCGGGGGGTGCAGGGGTGGACATTCAGTACTTC.

This clonotype showed up many times. The V and J genes are TRBV27 and TRBJ2-7, with 8 bases that match TRBD1. CDR3 length equals 15 residues. V gave up 2 bases and J gave up 3 bases; unmatched junction bases: 6. CDR1 is MNHEY and CDR2 is SMNVEV in the germline V gene (reference sequence). In DNA form, the CDR3 reads TGTGCCAGCAGTTTAAGGGGACAGGAGTACTACGAGCAGTACTTC. Residues: CASSLRGQEYYEQYF.

This clonotype was seen only once. J is TRBJ2-7 and V is TRBV9; a weak D match, TRBD2 (5 bases). The CDR3 totals 14 residues. The germline V gene has CDR1 SGDLS and CDR2 YYNGEE. V was trimmed by 0 bases and J by 2 bases, leaving 9 bases between them. DNA for the CDR3: TGTGCCAGCAGCGTAGGGGAGTTAACCTACGAGCAGTACTTC. Amino acids: CASSVGELTYEQYF.

This clonotype was recorded many times. The chain uses TRBV28 and TRBJ2-5; weak D call: TRBD2 (6 bases). V was shortened by 7 bases and J by 7 bases, with 16 bases between the two germline ends. Per the germline V gene, CDR1 is MDHEN and CDR2 is SYDVKM. This CDR3 has 13 amino acids. The CDR3 spells CASKDPVGGTQYF. The CDR3 region has the DNA TGTGCCAGCAAAGACCCGGTGGGAGGGACCCAGTACTTC. Together with reference TRBV28 and TRBJ2-5, the CDR3 gives the full variable domain: DVKVTQSSRYLVKRTGEKVFLECVQDMDHENMFWYRQDPGLGLRLIYFSYDVKMKEKGDIPEGYSVSREKKERFSLILESASTNQTSMYLCASKDPVGGTQYFGPGTRLLVL.

This clonotype was seen ten or more times. This chain connects TRBV2 to TRBJ2-7; 9 nucleotides match TRBD1. CDR1 and CDR2 (germline): SNHLY, FYNNEI. The V segment lost 7 bases and the J segment 2 bases; nucleotides outside the gene matches: 6. CDR3 size: 14 residues. CDR3 region: CASILDRGAYEQYF. The CDR3 region has the DNA TGTGCCAGCATTCTGGACAGGGGAGCCTACGAGCAGTACTTC.

This clonotype was observed many times. J is TRBJ2-7 and V is TRBV2; the D gene is possibly TRBD2 (6 bases). The V gene's germline CDR1 is SNHLY and CDR2 FYNNEI. This CDR3 is 14 amino acids long. With 5 bases removed from V and 5 bases from J, the gap between germline ends came to 16 bases. CDR3 nucleotides: TGTGCCAGCAGTACCGGGGGACCCAAGGACGAGCAGTACTTC. Residues: CASSTGGPKDEQYF.

Comments on this clonotype: It may be a read error: a sequence one base away is much more abundant. The chain links TRBV7-9 to TRBJ1-1; unclear D gene. The CDR3 totals 10 residues. The germline CDR1 and CDR2 sequences are SEHNR and FQNEAQ (reference sequence). The V end lost 6 bases, the J end lost 8 bases, and 7 bases lay between the germline ends. The CDR3 spells CASSMTEAFF. The CDR3 bases are TGTGCCAGCAGTATGACAGAAGCTTTCTTT.

The V call is TRBV6-1, the J call TRBJ2-3; 9 bases align to TRBD2. From germline, CDR1 is MNHNS and CDR2 SASEGT. J gave up 0 bases and V 0 bases, and 4 bases lay outside the gene matches. The CDR3 consists of 17 residues. The CDR3 loop reads CASSEAWREGSTDTQYF. The CDR3 bases are TGTGCCAGCAGTGAAGCGTGGCGGGAGGGGAGCACAGATACGCAGTATTTT.

This clonotype was detected once. The chain recombines TRBV7-2 with TRBJ1-4; tentatively, D is TRBD1 (5 bases). Germline V lookup: CDR1 SGHTA, CDR2 FQGNSA. CDR3 length: 16 amino acids. The V end lost 1 base, the J end lost 4 bases, and 13 bases lay between the germline ends. CDR3 in amino acids: CASSLGARGNNEKLFF. The CDR3 bases are TGTGCCAGCAGCTTAGGAGCAAGGGGAAATAATGAAAAACTGTTTTTT.

This clonotype was recorded a few times. The CDR3 loop is CSANPFGASGAWEQFF. As DNA, the CDR3 is TGCAGTGCTAACCCATTCGGGGCTAGCGGGGCGTGGGAGCAGTTCTTC. The chain has TRBV20-1 and TRBJ2-1; 9 positions match TRBD2. Trimming removed 4 bases from V and 10 bases from J; junction bases left unmatched: 17. The length of the CDR3 is 16 residues. The germline gives CDR1 DFQATT, CDR2 SNEGSKA (reference sequence).

The V gene is TRBV20-1, the J gene TRBJ2-3; D tentatively fits TRBD1 or TRBD2 (5 bases each). Trimming pared 6 bases from V and 2 bases from J, leaving 18 bases between. CDR3 length: 15 residues. Germline CDR1 DFQATT, CDR2 SNEGSKA (reference sequence). CDR3 nucleotides: TGCAGTGCCCCCCATCCCGGGACCAACACAGATACGCAGTATTTT. It translates to CSAPHPGTNTDTQYF.

This clonotype showed up just once. The V gene is TRBV5-6, the J gene TRBJ2-7; 12 bases are shared with TRBD2. The V gene end was trimmed by 4 bases and the J gene end by 0 bases; junction bases not matched to a gene: 8. The CDR3 consists of 17 residues. The germline CDR1 and CDR2 sequences are SGHDT and YYEEEE. The CDR3 reads CASSIRLAGVSSYEQYF. CDR3 DNA sequence: TGTGCCAGCAGCATCAGACTAGCGGGAGTCAGCTCCTACGAGCAGTACTTC.

This clonotype was seen ten or more times. This chain uses TRBV27 with TRBJ2-1, with 8 bases matching TRBD2. Germline values: CDR1 MNHEY, CDR2 SMNVEV (reference sequence). Unmatched junction bases numbered 8, after V lost 5 bases and J lost 5 bases. This CDR3 region has 15 residues. CDR3 in amino acids: CASSPLAGPHNEQFF. CDR3 sequence (DNA): TGTGCCAGCAGTCCCCTAGCGGGCCCTCACAATGAGCAGTTCTTC.

The chain uses TRBV19 and TRBJ2-1; 7 nucleotides agree with TRBD2. The CDR3 spans 13 residues. The V and J ends lost 3 bases and 6 bases, in that order; junction bases with no gene match: 2. Germline-derived CDR1 and CDR2 are LNHDA and SQIVND (reference sequence). CDR3 nucleotides: TGTGCCAGTAGTATCGGGACTATCAATGAGCAGTTCTTC. It specifies CASSIGTINEQFF.

The sample holds many counts of this clonotype. This rearrangement joins TRBV28 to TRBJ1-5, with TRBD1 matching 8 bases. Germline trimming cut 4 bases from V and 5 bases from J; bases unmatched to any gene: 10. The germline V gene has CDR1 MDHEN and CDR2 SYDVKM. The CDR3 contains 16 residues. CDR3 in amino acids: CASSSGGTGWDQPQHF. CDR3 nucleotides: TGTGCCAGCAGTTCCGGGGGGACAGGTTGGGATCAGCCCCAGCATTTT.

A remark on this clonotype: A much larger clone sits a single nucleotide away, making a read error possible. The rearrangement uses TRBV13 and TRBJ2-7, with 9 bases fitting TRBD2. There are 15 residues in the CDR3. CDR1 PRHDT and CDR2 FYEKMQ come from the germline V gene (reference sequence). CDR3 coding DNA: TGTGCCAGCAGCTTGGAGGCTAGCGGGAACTACGATCAGTACTTC. It is translated as CASSLEASGNYDQYF.